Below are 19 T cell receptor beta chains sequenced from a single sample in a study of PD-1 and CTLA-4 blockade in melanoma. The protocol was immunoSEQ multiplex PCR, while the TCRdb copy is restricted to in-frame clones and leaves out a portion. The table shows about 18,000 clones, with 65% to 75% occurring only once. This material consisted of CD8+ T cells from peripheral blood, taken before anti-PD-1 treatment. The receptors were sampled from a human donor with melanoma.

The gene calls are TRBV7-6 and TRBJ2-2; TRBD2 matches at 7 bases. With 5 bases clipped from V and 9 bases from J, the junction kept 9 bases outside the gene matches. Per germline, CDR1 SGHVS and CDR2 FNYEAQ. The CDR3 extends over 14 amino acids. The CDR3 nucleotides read TGTGCCAGCAGCAAGGCGGGGGTAGACCGGGAGCTGTTTTTT. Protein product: CASSKAGVDRELFF. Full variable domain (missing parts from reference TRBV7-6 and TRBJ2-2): GAGVSQSPRYKVTKRGQDVALRCDPISGHVSLYWYRQALGQGPEFLTYFNYEAQQDKSGLPNDRFSAERPEGSISTLTIQRTEQRDSAMYRCASSKAGVDRELFFGEGSRLTVL.

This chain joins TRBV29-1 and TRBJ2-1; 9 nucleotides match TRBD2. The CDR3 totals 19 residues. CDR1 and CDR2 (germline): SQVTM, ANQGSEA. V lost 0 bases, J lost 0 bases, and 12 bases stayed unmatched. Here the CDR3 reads CSVEDPPRGSGGSYNEQFF. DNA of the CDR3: TGCAGCGTTGAAGATCCCCCACGCGGTAGCGGGGGCTCCTACAATGAGCAGTTCTTC.

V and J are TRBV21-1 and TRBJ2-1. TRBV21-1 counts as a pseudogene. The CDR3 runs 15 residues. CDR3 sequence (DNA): TGTGCCAGCAGCAAAGAGGGCCGGGTGTGGAATGAGCAGTTCTTC. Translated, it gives CASSKEGRVWNEQFF.

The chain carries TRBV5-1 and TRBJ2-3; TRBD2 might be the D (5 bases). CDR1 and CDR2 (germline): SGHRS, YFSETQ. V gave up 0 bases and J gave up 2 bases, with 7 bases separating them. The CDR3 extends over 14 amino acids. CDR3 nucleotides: TGCGCCAGCAGCTTGGGGACTCCCACAGATACGCAGTATTTT. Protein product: CASSLGTPTDTQYF. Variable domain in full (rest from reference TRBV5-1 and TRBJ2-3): KAGVTQTPRYLIKTRGQQVTLSCSPISGHRSVSWYQQTPGQGLQFLFEYFSETQRNKGNFPGRFSGRQFSNSRSEMNVSTLELGDSALYLCASSLGTPTDTQYFGPGTRLTVL.

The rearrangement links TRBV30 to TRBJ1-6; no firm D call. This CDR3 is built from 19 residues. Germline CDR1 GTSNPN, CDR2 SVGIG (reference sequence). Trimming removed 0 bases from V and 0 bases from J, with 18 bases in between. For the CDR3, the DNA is TGTGCCTGGAGTGTACCTCCGGGGTCCAGGAGCTCCTATAATTCACCCCTCCACTTT. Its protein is CAWSVPPGSRSSYNSPLHF.

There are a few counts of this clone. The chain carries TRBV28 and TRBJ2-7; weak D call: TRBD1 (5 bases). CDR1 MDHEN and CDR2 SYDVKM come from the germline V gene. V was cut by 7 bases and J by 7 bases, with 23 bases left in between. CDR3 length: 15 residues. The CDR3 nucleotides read TGTGCCAGCACCAAACACAGGCAGTCCCGAGTAGAGCAGTACTTC. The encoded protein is CASTKHRQSRVEQYF.

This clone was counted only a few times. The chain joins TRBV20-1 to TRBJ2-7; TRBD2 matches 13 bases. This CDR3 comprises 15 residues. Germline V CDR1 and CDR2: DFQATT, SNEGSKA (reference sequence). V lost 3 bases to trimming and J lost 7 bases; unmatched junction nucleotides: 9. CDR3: CSASETSGRAEEQYF. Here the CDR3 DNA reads TGCAGTGCTAGTGAAACTAGCGGGAGGGCGGAAGAGCAGTACTTC.

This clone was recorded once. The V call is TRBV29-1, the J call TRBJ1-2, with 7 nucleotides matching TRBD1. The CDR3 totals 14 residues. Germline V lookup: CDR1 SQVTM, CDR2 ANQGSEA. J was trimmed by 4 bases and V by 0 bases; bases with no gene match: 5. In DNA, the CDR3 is TGCAGCGTTGAAGATCCGGGACAGCTCTATGGCTACACCTTC. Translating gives CSVEDPGQLYGYTF.

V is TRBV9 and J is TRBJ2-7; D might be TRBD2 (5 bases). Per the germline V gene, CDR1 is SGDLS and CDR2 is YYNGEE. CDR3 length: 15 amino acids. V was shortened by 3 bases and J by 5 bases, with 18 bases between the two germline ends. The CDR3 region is CASSAGSLGRNEQYF. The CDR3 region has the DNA TGTGCCAGCAGCGCTGGGTCACTAGGTAGGAACGAGCAGTACTTC.

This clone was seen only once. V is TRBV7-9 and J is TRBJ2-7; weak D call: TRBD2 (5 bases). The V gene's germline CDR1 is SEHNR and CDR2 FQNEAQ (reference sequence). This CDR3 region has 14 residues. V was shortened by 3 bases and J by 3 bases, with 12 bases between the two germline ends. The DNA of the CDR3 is TGTGCCAGCAGCTTTCTCGGTGGGAGCTACGAGCAGTACTTC. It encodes CASSFLGGSYEQYF.

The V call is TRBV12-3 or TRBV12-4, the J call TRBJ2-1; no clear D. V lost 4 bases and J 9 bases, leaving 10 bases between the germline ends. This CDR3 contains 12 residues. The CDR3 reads CASSSSDLEQFF. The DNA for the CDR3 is TGTGCCAGCAGTTCTTCCGACCTTGAGCAGTTCTTC.

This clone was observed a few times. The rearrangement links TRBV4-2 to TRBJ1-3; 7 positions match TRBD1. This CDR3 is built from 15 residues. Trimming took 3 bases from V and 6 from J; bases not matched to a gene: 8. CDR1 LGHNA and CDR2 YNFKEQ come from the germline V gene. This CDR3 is CASSHEDRPLNTIYF. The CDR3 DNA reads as TGTGCCAGCAGCCATGAGGACAGGCCCCTAAACACCATATATTTT.

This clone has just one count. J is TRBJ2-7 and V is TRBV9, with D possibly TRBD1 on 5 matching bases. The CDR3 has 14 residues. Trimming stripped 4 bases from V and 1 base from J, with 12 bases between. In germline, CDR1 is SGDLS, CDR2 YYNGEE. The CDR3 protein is CASSPAPGSYEQYF. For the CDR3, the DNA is TGTGCCAGCAGCCCAGCTCCAGGGTCCTACGAGCAGTACTTC.

The CDR3, as DNA: TGTGCCAGCAGCTTAGCGCGGAGGGGCGCAGACTATGGCTACACCTTC. This codes for CASSLARRGADYGYTF. The rearrangement links TRBV7-9 to TRBJ1-2; TRBD1 might be the D (5 bases). The germline V gene has CDR1 SEHNR and CDR2 FQNEAQ (reference sequence). The V and J ends lost 0 bases and 3 bases respectively, with 14 bases between them. The CDR3 spans 16 residues.

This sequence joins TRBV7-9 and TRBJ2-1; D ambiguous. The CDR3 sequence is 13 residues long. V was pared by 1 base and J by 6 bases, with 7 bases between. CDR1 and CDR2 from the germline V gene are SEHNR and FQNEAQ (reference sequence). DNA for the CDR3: TGTGCCAGCAGCTTAGACCCGGGCAATGAGCAGTTCTTC. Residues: CASSLDPGNEQFF.

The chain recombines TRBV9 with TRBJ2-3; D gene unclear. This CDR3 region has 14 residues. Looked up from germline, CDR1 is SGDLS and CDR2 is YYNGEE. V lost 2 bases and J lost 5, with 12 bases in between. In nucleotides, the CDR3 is TGTGCCAGCAGCGTCTTCGGGTCTCGAGATACGCAGTATTTT. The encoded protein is CASSVFGSRDTQYF.

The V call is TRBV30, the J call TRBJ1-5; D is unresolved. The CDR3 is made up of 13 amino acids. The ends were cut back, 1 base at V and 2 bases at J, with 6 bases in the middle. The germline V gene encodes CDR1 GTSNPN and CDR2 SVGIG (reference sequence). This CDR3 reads CAWSDIGNQPQHF. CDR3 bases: TGTGCCTGGAGTGACATAGGCAATCAGCCCCAGCATTTT.

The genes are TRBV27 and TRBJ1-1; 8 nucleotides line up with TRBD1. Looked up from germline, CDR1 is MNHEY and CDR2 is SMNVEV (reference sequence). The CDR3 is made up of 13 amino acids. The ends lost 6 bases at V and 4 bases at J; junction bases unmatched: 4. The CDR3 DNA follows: TGTGCCAGCAGGACAGGGGTCGGCACTGAAGCTTTCTTT. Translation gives CASRTGVGTEAFF.

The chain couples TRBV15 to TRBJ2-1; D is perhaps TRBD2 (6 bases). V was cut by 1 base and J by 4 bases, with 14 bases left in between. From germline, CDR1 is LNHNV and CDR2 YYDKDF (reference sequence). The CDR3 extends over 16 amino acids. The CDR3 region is CATSRGREAVYNEQFF. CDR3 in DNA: TGTGCCACCAGCAGAGGGAGGGAGGCCGTATACAATGAGCAGTTCTTC.